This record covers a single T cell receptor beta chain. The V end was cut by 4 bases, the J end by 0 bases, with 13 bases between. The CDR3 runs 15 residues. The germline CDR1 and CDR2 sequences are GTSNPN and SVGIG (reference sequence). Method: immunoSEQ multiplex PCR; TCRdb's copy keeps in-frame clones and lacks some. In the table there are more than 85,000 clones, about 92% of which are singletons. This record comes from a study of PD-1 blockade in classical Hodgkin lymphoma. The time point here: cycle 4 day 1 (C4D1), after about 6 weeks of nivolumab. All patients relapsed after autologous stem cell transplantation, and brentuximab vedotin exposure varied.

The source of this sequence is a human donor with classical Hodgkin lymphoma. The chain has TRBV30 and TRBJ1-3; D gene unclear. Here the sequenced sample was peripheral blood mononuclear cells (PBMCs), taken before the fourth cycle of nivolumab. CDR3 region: CAWTLGRISGNTIYF. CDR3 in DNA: TGTGCCTGGACTCTCGGACGGATCTCTGGAAACACCATATATTTT.